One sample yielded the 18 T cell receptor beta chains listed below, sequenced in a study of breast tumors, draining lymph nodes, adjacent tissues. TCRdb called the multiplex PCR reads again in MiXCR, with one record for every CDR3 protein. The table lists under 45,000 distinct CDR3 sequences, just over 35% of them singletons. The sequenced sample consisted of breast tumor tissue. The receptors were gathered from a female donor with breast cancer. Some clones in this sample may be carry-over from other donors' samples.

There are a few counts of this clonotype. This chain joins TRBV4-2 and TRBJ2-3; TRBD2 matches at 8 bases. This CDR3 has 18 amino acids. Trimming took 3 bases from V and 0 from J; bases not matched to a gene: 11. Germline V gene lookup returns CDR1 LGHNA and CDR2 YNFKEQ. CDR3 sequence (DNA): TGTGCCAGCAGCCAGGAAACCGCAACTAGCGGTAGCACAGATACGCAGTATTTT. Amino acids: CASSQETATSGSTDTQYF.

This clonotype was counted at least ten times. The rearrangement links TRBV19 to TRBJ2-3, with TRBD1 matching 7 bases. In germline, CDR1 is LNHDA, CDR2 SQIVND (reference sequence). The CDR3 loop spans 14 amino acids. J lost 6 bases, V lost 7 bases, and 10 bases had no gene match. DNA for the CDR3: TGTGCCAGTACTCCGGGACAGAACTATGATACGCAGTATTTT. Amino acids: CASTPGQNYDTQYF.

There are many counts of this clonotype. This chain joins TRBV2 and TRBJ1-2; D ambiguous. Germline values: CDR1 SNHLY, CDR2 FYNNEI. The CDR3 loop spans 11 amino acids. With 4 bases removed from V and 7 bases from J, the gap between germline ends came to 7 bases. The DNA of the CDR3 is TGTGCCAGCAGTGTTGGCGGTGGCTACACCTTC. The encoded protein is CASSVGGGYTF. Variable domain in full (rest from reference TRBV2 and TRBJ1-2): EPEVTQTPSHQVTQMGQEVILRCVPISNHLYFYWYRQILGQKVEFLVSFYNNEISEKSEIFDDQFSVERPDGSNFTLKIRSTKLEDSAMYFCASSVGGGYTFGSGTRLTVV.

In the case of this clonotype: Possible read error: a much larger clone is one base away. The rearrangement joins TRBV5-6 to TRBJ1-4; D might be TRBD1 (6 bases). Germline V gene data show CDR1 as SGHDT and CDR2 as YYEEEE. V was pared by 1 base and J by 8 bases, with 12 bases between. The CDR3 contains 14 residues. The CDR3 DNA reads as TGTGCCAGCAGCTTGCCAGGGGCCAACGAAAAACTGTTTTTT. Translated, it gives CASSLPGANEKLFF.

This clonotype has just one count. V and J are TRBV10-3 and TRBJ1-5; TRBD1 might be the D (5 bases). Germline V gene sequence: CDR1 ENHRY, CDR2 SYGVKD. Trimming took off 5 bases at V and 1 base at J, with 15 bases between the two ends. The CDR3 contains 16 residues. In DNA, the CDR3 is TGTGCCATCAGTACAATTGGAGGGGTGAGCAATCAGCCCCAGCATTTT. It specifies CAISTIGGVSNQPQHF.

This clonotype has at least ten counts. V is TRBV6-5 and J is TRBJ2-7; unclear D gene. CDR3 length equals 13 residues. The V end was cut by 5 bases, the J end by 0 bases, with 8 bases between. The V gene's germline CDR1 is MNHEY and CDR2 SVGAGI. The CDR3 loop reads CASSKGNSYEQYF. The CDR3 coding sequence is TGTGCCAGCAGTAAAGGTAACTCCTACGAGCAGTACTTC.

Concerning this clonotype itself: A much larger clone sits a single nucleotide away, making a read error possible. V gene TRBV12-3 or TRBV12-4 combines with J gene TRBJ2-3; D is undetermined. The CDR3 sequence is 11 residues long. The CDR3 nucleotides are TGTGCCACCACGTCTACAGAGACGCAGTATTTT. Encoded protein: CATTSTETQYF.

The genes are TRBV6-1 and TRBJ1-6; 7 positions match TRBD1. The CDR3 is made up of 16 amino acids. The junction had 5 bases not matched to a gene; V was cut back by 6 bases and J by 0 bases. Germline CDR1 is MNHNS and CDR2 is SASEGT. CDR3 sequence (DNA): TGTGCCAGCAGAGGACAGGTTGGCTCCTATAATTCACCCCTCCACTTT. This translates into CASRGQVGSYNSPLHF.

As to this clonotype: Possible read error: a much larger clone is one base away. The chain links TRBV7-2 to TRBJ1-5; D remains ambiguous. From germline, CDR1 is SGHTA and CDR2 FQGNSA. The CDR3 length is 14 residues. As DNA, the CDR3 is TGTGCCAGCAGCTTAGGGGTGGGCAATCAGCCCCGGCATTTT. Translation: CASSLGVGNQPRHF.

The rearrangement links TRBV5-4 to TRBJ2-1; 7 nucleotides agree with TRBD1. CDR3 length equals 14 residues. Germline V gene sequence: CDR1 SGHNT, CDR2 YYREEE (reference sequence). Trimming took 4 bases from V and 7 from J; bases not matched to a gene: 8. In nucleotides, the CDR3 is TGTGCCAGCAGCCGTGACAGGGTCGGGAATGAGCAGTTCTTC. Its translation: CASSRDRVGNEQFF.

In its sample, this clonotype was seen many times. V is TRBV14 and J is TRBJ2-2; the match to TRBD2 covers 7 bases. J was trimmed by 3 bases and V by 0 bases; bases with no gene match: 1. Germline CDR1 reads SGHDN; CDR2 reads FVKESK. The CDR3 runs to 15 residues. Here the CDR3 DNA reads TGTGCCAGCAGCCAAGACGGGAGGCACACCGGGGAGCTGTTTTTT. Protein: CASSQDGRHTGELFF.

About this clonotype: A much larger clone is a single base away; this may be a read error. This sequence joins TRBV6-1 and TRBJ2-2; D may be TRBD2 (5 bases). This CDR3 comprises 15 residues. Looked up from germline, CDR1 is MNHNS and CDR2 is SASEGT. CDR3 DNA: TGTGCCAGCAGGGCTGACCCACCTGGCACCGGGGAGCTGTTATTT. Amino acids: CASRADPPGTGELLF.

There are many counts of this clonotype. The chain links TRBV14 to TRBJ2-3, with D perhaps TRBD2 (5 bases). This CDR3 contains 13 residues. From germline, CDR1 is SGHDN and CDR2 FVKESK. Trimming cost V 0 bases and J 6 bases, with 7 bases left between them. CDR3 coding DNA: TGTGCCAGCAGCCAAGAATGGAGGGATACGCAGTATTTT. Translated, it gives CASSQEWRDTQYF.

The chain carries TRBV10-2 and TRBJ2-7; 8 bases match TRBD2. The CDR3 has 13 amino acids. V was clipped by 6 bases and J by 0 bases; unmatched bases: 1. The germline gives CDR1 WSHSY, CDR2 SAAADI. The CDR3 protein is CASSSGGSYEQYF. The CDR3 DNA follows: TGCGCCAGCAGCAGCGGGGGCTCCTACGAGCAGTACTTC.

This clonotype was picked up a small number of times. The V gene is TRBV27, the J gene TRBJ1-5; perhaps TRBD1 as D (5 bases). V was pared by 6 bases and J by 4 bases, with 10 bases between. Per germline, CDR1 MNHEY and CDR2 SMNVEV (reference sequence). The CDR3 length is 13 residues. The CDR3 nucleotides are TGTGCCAGCAGACAGGCGGTAAATCAGCCCCAGCATTTT. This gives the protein CASRQAVNQPQHF.

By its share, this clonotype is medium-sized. CDR3 DNA sequence: TGTGCCAGCAGCTCCGGGGCGAGGGGGACCCAGTACTTC. This encodes CASSSGARGTQYF. This chain joins TRBV7-9 and TRBJ2-5, with D perhaps given as TRBD1 or TRBD2 (5 bases each). Germline V gives CDR1 SEHNR, CDR2 FQNEAQ (reference sequence). V was cut by 4 bases and J by 7 bases, with 13 bases left in between. The CDR3 contains 13 residues.

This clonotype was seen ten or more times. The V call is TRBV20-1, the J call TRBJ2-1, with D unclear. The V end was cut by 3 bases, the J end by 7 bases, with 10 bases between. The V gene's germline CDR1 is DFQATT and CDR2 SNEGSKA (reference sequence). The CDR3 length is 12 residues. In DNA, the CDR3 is TGCAGTGCTAGGGGTCCGACTAATGAGCAGTTCTTC. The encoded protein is CSARGPTNEQFF.

CDR3 DNA sequence: TGTGCCAGCAGCTTGGGACTAGCGGGAGACTACGAGCAGTACTTC. It encodes CASSLGLAGDYEQYF. The rearrangement links TRBV5-8 to TRBJ2-7, with 12 positions matching TRBD2. Losses at the gene ends were 0 bases for V and 3 bases for J; bases not matched to a gene: 1. This CDR3 has 15 amino acids. CDR1 is SGHTS and CDR2 is YDEGEE in the germline V gene.